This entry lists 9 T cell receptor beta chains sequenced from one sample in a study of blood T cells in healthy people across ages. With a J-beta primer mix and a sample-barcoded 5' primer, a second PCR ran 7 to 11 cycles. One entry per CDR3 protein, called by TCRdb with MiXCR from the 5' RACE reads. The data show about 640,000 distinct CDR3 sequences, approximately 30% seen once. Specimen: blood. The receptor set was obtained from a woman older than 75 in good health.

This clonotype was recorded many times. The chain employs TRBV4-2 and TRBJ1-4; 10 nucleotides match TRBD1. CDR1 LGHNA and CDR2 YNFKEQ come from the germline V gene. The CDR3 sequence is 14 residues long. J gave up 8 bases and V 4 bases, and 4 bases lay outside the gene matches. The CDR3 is CASSLGTGDEKLFF. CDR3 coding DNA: TGTGCCAGCAGCCTCGGGACAGGGGACGAAAAACTGTTTTTT.

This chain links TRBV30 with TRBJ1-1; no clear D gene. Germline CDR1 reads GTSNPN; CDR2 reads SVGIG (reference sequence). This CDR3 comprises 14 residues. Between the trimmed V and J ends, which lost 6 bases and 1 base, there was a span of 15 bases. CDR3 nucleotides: TGTGCCTGCCACAGACCGGTGTCGAACACTGAAGCTTTCTTT. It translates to CACHRPVSNTEAFF.

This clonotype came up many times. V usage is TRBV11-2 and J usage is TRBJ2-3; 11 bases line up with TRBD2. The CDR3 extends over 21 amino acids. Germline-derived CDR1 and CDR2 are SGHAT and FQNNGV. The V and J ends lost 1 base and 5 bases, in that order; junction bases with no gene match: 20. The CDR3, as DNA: TGTGCCAGCAGCTTAGGGAAGGGCAGAGCATCCGGGACTAGCGGAAAAGATACGCAGTATTTT. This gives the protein CASSLGKGRASGTSGKDTQYF. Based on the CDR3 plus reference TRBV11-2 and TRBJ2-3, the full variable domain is EAGVAQSPRYKIIEKRQSVAFWCNPISGHATLYWYQQILGQGPKLLIQFQNNGVVDDSQLPKDRFSAERLKGVDSTLKIQPAKLEDSAVYLCASSLGKGRASGTSGKDTQYFGPGTRLTVL.

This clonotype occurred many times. The CDR3 spells CASSALETQYF. As DNA, the CDR3 is TGTGCCAGCAGTGCCCTTGAGACCCAGTACTTC. The chain joins TRBV25-1 to TRBJ2-5; no definite D call. Germline values: CDR1 MGHDK, CDR2 SYGVNS. This CDR3 region has 11 residues. Trimming removed 4 bases from V and 5 bases from J, with 5 bases in between. The whole variable domain, filled in from reference TRBV25-1 and TRBJ2-5, reads EADIYQTPRYLVIGTGKKITLECSQTMGHDKMYWYQQDPGMELHLIHYSYGVNSTEKGDLSSESTVSRIRTEHFPLTLESARPSHTSQYLCASSALETQYFGPGTRLLVL.

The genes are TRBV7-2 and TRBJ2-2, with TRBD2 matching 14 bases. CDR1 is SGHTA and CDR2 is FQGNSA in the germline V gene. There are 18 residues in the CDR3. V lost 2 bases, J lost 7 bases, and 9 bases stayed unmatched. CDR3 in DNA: TGTGCCAGCAGCTTAACCTTTATAGGACTAGCGGGGGGCGGGGAGCTGTTTTTT. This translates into CASSLTFIGLAGGGELFF. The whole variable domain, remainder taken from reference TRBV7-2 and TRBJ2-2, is GAGVSQSPSNKVTEKGKDVELRCDPISGHTALYWYRQSLGQGLEFLIYFQGNSAPDKSGLPSDRFSAERTGGSVSTLTIQRTQQEDSAVYLCASSLTFIGLAGGGELFFGEGSRLTVL.

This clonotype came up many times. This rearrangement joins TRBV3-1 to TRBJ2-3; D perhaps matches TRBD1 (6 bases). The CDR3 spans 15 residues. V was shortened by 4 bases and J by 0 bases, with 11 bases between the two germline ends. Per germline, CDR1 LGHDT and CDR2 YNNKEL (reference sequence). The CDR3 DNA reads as TGTGCCAGCAGCCCAGGACAGCGGAGCACAGATACGCAGTATTTT. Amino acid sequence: CASSPGQRSTDTQYF.

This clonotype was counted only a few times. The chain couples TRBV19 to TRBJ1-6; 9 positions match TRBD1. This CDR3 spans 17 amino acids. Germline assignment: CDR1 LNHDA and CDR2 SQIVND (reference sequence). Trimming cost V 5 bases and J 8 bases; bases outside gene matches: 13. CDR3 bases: TGTGCCAGTAGTGTTGGACAGGGGATAAGTAGCGATTCACCCCTCCACTTT. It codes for CASSVGQGISSDSPLHF.

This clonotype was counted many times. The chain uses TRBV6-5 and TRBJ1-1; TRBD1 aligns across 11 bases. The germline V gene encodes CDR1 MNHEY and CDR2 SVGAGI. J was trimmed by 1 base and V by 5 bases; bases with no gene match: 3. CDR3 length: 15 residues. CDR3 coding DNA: TGTGCCAGCAGTAGGACAGGGGGCGAGAACACTGAAGCTTTCTTT. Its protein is CASSRTGGENTEAFF.

CDR3 sequence reads: CASSVGEPEQFF. The CDR3 DNA reads TGTGCCAGCAGTGTCGGGGAGCCTGAGCAGTTCTTC. The chain has TRBV12-3 or TRBV12-4 and TRBJ2-1; D is perhaps TRBD2 (5 bases). The CDR3 extends over 12 amino acids. V was pared by 5 bases and J by 9 bases, with 11 bases between.